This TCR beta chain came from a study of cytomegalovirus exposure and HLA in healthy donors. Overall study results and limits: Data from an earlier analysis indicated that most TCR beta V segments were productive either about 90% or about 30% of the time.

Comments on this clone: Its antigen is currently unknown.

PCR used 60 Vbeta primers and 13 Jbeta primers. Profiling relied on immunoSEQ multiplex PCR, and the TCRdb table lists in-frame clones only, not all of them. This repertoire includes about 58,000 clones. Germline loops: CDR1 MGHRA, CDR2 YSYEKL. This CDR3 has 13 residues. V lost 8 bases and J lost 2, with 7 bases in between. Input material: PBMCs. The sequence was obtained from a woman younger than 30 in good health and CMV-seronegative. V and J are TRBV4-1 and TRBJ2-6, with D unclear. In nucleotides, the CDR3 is TGCGCCAGCCACTCGACTGGGGCCAACGTCCTGACTTTC. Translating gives CASHSTGANVLTF.